This T cell receptor beta chain was observed in a study of TIL therapy for anti-PD-1-resistant metastatic lung cancer. Study at large: Half of patients were current or former smokers. By whole-exome sequencing, median non-synonymous tumor mutation burden was under 1.9 mutations per megabase.

The immunoSEQ assay was v3. Sequencing depth was around 2.2 million read pairs for survey level, roughly 4.5-6.5 million for deep. Here immunoSEQ multiplex PCR was the method, and the copy in TCRdb shows in-frame clones only, minus some. This sample has just under 60,000 clones; less than 85% occur once, and the top ten carry about 1.8%. The CDR3 runs to 15 residues. Germline V gene lookup returns CDR1 LNHNV and CDR2 YYDKDF (reference sequence). V gave up 3 bases and J gave up 8 bases, with 19 bases separating them. This clone was seen only a few times. The time point denotes: pre-treatment sample, taken before nivolumab and TIL therapy. Adults with stage 4 NSCLC were enrolled in a phase I trial.

The rearrangement uses TRBV15 and TRBJ1-2; D is unresolved. Source: blood, taken at baseline. The sequence derives from a person between 30 and 79 years old with non-small cell lung cancer. The CDR3, as DNA: TGTGCCACCAGCAGGCCCCCTGTACAGCGAGAGGGCTACACCTTC. It translates to CATSRPPVQREGYTF. Full variable domain (remainder filled in from reference TRBV15 and TRBJ1-2): DAMVIQNPRYQVTQFGKPVTLSCSQTLNHNVMYWYQQKSSQAPKLLFHYYDKDFNNEADTPDNFQSRRPNTSFCFLDIRSPGLGDTAMYLCATSRPPVQREGYTFGSGTRLTVV.